One and the same sample provided the 9 T cell receptor beta chains below, sequenced in a study of blood T cell repertoires in COVID-19. Clones were read by immunoSEQ multiplex PCR, and TCRdb kept only the in-frame ones, dropping some. The sample lists over 150,000 clones; under 95% were seen once. Sample: peripheral blood. The receptors were sampled from a man younger than 35 with acute or convalescent COVID-19.

CDR3 loop: CASSLGPGGDEKLFF. The DNA for the CDR3 is TGTGCCAGCAGCTTAGGACCGGGAGGAGATGAAAAACTGTTTTTT. The chain joins TRBV13 to TRBJ1-4; D not certain. The CDR3 is 15 amino acids. Trimming shortened V by 0 bases and J by 6 bases, and 11 bases separated the two germline ends. The germline V gene has CDR1 PRHDT and CDR2 FYEKMQ (reference sequence).

The chain has TRBV23-1 and TRBJ2-1; maybe TRBD2 (7 bases). TRBV23-1 is treated as an ORF (open reading frame) with a function not yet certain. CDR3 length: 14 residues. With 2 bases removed from V and 7 bases from J, the gap between germline ends came to 12 bases. The CDR3 here is CASSQGGAPNEQFF. The CDR3, as DNA: TGCGCCAGCAGTCAAGGGGGGGCGCCGAATGAGCAGTTCTTC.

V usage is TRBV3-1 (or the pseudogene TRBV3-2) and J usage is TRBJ2-1, with 11 bases matching TRBD2. This CDR3 contains 16 residues. The germline gives CDR1 LGHDT, CDR2 YNNKEL (reference sequence). V dropped 4 bases and J dropped 9; count of bases not matched to a gene: 11. The CDR3 DNA sequence: TGTGCCAGCAGCCCGAAACTAGCGGGAGTAAACCGTGAGCAGTTCTTC. This gives the protein CASSPKLAGVNREQFF.

Regarding this clone: This sample includes further DNA sequences coding for the same CDR3. The CDR3 DNA reads TGTGCCAGCAGCGTCGGGGCTAACTATGGCTACACCTTC. This gives the protein CASSVGANYGYTF. The V and J genes are TRBV9 and TRBJ1-2; D call uncertain. The germline CDR1 and CDR2 sequences are SGDLS and YYNGEE. The CDR3 spans 13 residues. Trimming removed 2 bases from V and 0 bases from J, with 5 bases in between.

The V call is TRBV23-1, the J call TRBJ1-1; 7 nucleotides agree with TRBD1. TRBV23-1 is assigned to the ORF class and has an uncertain function. CDR3 length: 16 residues. V gave up 2 bases and J gave up 1 base; unmatched junction bases: 7. CDR3 residues: CASSQTKTGTNTEAFF. The CDR3 DNA follows: TGCGCCAGCAGTCAAACAAAGACAGGGACGAACACTGAAGCTTTCTTT.

The chain carries TRBV7-9 and TRBJ1-5; 7 bases agree with TRBD1. CDR3 size: 15 residues. Trimming cost V 5 bases and J 9 bases; bases outside gene matches: 13. CDR1 and CDR2 from the germline V gene are SEHNR and FQNEAQ (reference sequence). The CDR3 DNA sequence: TGTGCCAGCAGCCAAGATAGACAGGGTCTTCGGCCCCAGCATTTT. Translated, it gives CASSQDRQGLRPQHF.

J is TRBJ1-5 and V is TRBV5-5; TRBD1 is a possible D gene (5 bases). Deletions cut 1 base from V and 11 bases from J, with 16 bases between. Germline CDR1 and CDR2: SGHKS and YYEKEE (reference sequence). There are 14 residues in the CDR3. The CDR3 DNA reads TGTGCCAGCAGCTTGTTTTGGGGGGGGAAGACCCAGCATTTT. Protein: CASSLFWGGKTQHF.

This rearrangement joins TRBV7-9 to TRBJ2-1; 11 bases are a match to TRBD2. With 5 bases clipped from V and 5 bases from J, the junction kept 11 bases outside the gene matches. CDR3 length: 17 amino acids. Germline V CDR1 and CDR2: SEHNR, FQNEAQ (reference sequence). Here the CDR3 DNA reads TGTGCCAGCAGCGCAGTTACACTAGCGGGGGTACACAATGAGCAGTTCTTC. This translates into CASSAVTLAGVHNEQFF.

The V and J genes are TRBV7-6 and TRBJ2-3; TRBD2 might be the D (5 bases). Germline lookup yields CDR1 SGHVS and CDR2 FNYEAQ. CDR3 length equals 15 residues. V was cut by 1 base and J by 3 bases, with 11 bases left in between. CDR3 region: CASSLGGGLTDTQYF. The DNA of the CDR3 is TGTGCCAGCAGCTTAGGAGGAGGACTTACAGATACGCAGTATTTT.